Reported below is one T cell receptor (beta chain). This CDR3 region has 15 residues. The junction had 4 bases not matched to a gene; V was cut back by 1 base and J by 2 bases. Per germline, CDR1 LGHNA and CDR2 YNFKEQ. Time point noted: baseline, week 1 (first vaccination visit). Stated treatment: pre-vaccination baseline after standard-of-care therapy. New IDH1-mutant, ATRX-lost WHO grade 3 or 4 astrocytomas occurred in donors. Measured with immunoSEQ multiplex PCR; TCRdb has only the in-frame clones, and not every one. The repertoire consists of roughly 34,000 clones, with more than 70% occurring once and the leading ten covering 9%. The data derive from a study of a mutant IDH1 vaccine in newly diagnosed glioma. Study information: Treated patients comprised about 60% males and approximately 38% females, mean age approximately 37 years. Those enrolled had earlier been treated with radiotherapy, temozolomide, or both, mostly both.

This sample comprised peripheral blood mononuclear cells (PBMCs), obtained from a glioma patient treated with radiotherapy, temozolomide or both. The rearrangement links TRBV4-2 to TRBJ2-5, with 7 bases matching TRBD2. This receptor was taken from a man aged 50-60 years with glioma. Some clones in this sample may be carry-over from other donors' samples. The CDR3 bases are TGTGCCAGCAGCCAAGCGGGAGGTGGTCAAGAGACCCAGTACTTC. This gives the protein CASSQAGGGQETQYF.